The text below deals with one TCR beta chain. Which antigen it targets is not known. One base away there is no much larger clone; base qualities are not given. This specimen comes from a study of blood T cells in healthy people across ages (dated by TCRdb to between 2014 and 2017). Regarding the study in general: In model experiments, roughly one uniquely barcoded TCR beta cDNA molecule per two T cells was captured by template switching. Using deep sequencing normalized with unique cDNA molecular identifiers, the study measured how TCR beta repertoire diversity changes with age. Donors were grouped into four age groups: young (average 16 years), middle-aged (around 39), aged (over 55) and long-lived (over 80). To avoid experimental bias, donors of different ages were spread randomly across the sequencing lanes. The study analyzed two additional independent replicas of 1 million unique cDNA reads from the same blood draw for two donors, one aged 18 to 30 and one aged 80 or older.

Donors were under 40 systemically healthy Caucasian individuals from Russia aged roughly 6 to 100 years. Each donor gave 8 to 10 milliliters of peripheral blood, collected into EDTA-treated Vacutainer tubes. PBMCs were isolated by Ficoll-Paque density-gradient centrifugation, with at least 6 million obtained per sample. Total RNA, at least 6 micrograms per sample, was extracted from PBMCs with Trizol reagent. For every donor, flow cytometry on a PBMC aliquot measured the percentage of naive CD45RAhigh/CD27high T cells. Deletion took 1 base off V and 5 bases off J, with a span of 12 bases between the germline ends. Counted from cysteine to phenylalanine, this CDR3 has 14 amino acids. The only DNA kept is the CDR3, 42 bases in frame from the first base. The germline V gene yields MGHRA for CDR1 and YSYEKL for CDR2. Overall study results and their limits: The long-lived group showed more naive CD4+ T cells, fewer expanded clones and increased TCR diversity than the aged group, suggesting age selection. Because donor CMV infection status was unknown, age-related changes in expanded clonotypes were potentially confounded. Bulk unsorted PBMC profiling prevented conclusive comparison of naive and antigen-experienced compartments. The percentage of naive T cells measured by flow cytometry correlated strongly with observed TCR beta diversity. Estimates of total diversity based on one million sequenced T cells were regarded as lower bounds and as underestimates. As age increased, observed TCR beta diversity per million T cells dropped in a roughly linear way, and a significant reduction was already evident by age about 40.

Library creation used 5' RACE. The sequencer was an Illumina HiSeq 2500. The second PCR ran for about 6 to 12 cycles and used a J-beta primer mix along with a sample-barcoded 5' primer. A template-switch 5' adaptor carrying 12 random nucleotides introduced a unique molecular identifier onto each TCR beta cDNA molecule. Each sample yielded at least 3 million CDR3-containing paired-end reads. First-strand cDNA was synthesized from all RNA with the Mint cDNA synthesis kit, primed by a TRBC-specific oligonucleotide. Following uracil-DNA glycosylase treatment, a first 18-cycle PCR with universal primers M1SS and BC2_uni_R was performed on all cDNA. As for how the authors treated the data: Each sample was normalized by randomly selecting 1 million high-quality reads, each carrying a distinct molecular identifier. Instead of being binned into consensus sequences, reads that shared molecular identifiers were thrown out. MiTCR, run with a Q25 quality threshold and the strictest error-elimination algorithm, handled CDR3 identification, clonotype clustering and error correction. A nonparametric unseen species model with Euler transformation was used to estimate a lower bound on total TCR beta diversity. The raw public data were reprocessed by TCRdb itself: fastp quality trimming at Q25, MiXCR clonotype calling, in-frame beta chains only. Here each entry gathers all rows of one CDR3 protein and keeps the most common genes and DNA. The V and J calls reflect TCRdb's pipeline rather than the authors' work. The sample table holds some 800,000 distinct CDR3 sequences, of which under 45% were seen once. Nearly 20% of the sample is in the top ten clones.

The sequence was collected from a man in his sixties in good health. This chain joins TRBV4-1 to TRBJ2-7; the D gene is unclear. Sequenced material: blood. The CDR3 protein sequence reads: CASSQGPPRDEQYF. At the DNA level, the sequence is TGCGCCAGCAGCCAAGGGCCGCCCCGGGACGAGCAGTACTTC.